These 12 T cell receptor beta chains were all obtained from the same sample, sequenced in a study of blood T cells in healthy people across ages. It was with a sample-barcoded 5' primer and a J-beta primer mix that a second PCR of about 6 to 12 cycles was run. TCRdb recomputed calls from the 5' RACE reads with MiXCR, one row per CDR3 protein. This sample yields 1.5 million to 2 million distinct CDR3 sequences, of which about 30% are seen a single time; more than 6% belongs to the top ten. The specimen was blood. Receptor source: a woman aged 30 to 39 in good health.

The table lists this clonotype with many counts. V is TRBV27 and J is TRBJ2-7, with TRBD1 matching 11 bases. The V segment lost 6 bases and the J segment 3 bases; nucleotides outside the gene matches: 7. The germline gives CDR1 MNHEY, CDR2 SMNVEV (reference sequence). CDR3 length: 15 residues. The CDR3 DNA reads TGTGCCAGCAGCTGGGGGGGACAGGGGGTCTACGAGCAGTACTTC. Its protein product is CASSWGGQGVYEQYF.

The chain combines TRBV4-1 with TRBJ2-1; TRBD2 matches 9 bases. J was trimmed by 2 bases and V by 1 base; bases with no gene match: 3. CDR1 is MGHRA, CDR2 YSYEKL, per germline. The CDR3 totals 16 residues. DNA for the CDR3: TGCGCCAGCAGCCAAGGGCGGGGGGGTACCTACAATGAGCAGTTCTTC. It codes for CASSQGRGGTYNEQFF.

This clonotype appeared a few times. J is TRBJ2-6 and V is TRBV13; tentatively, D is TRBD2 (7 bases). The germline V gene encodes CDR1 PRHDT and CDR2 FYEKMQ (reference sequence). V was pared by 6 bases and J by 0 bases, with 15 bases between. CDR3 length: 17 residues. The CDR3 DNA reads TGTGCCAGCAGGATACGGGGGGCCGCCTCTGGGGCCAACGTCCTGACTTTC. Translating it yields CASRIRGAASGANVLTF.

The chain is built from TRBV20-1 and TRBJ1-1; 12 bases fit TRBD1. V lost 0 bases and J lost 10; bases outside the gene matches: 9. The CDR3 totals 15 residues. The V gene's germline CDR1 is DFQATT and CDR2 SNEGSKA (reference sequence). Here the CDR3 DNA reads TGCAGTGCTAGAGATCAACCGGGGACAGGGGGCGGAGCTTTCTTT. Its protein is CSARDQPGTGGGAFF.

This clonotype was seen more than once but under ten times. The junction shows a germline mismatch at one end, possibly a read error. This sequence joins TRBV29-1 and TRBJ1-5; 7 nucleotides agree with TRBD1. CDR3 length equals 17 residues. Germline loops: CDR1 SQVTM, CDR2 ANQGSEA. CDR3 sequence reads: CSVEPGGSGYSNQPQHF. In DNA, the CDR3 is TGCAGCGTTGAGCCAGGGGGGTCTGGCTATAGCAATCAACCCCAGCATTTT.

The chain employs TRBV18 and TRBJ1-6; D call uncertain. Per germline, CDR1 KGHSH and CDR2 LQKENI. The CDR3 extends over 15 amino acids. The V end lost 1 base, the J end lost 6 bases, and 10 bases lay between the germline ends. The CDR3 DNA reads as TGTGCCAGCTCACCACGGCAACAAGCTAATTCACCCCTCCACTTT. Translating it yields CASSPRQQANSPLHF.

Note on this clonotype: This could be a read error, since a much larger clone is one nucleotide away. The rearrangement links TRBV12-3 or TRBV12-4 to TRBJ2-1; 7 bases match TRBD2. V lost 7 bases to trimming and J lost 8 bases; unmatched junction nucleotides: 11. This CDR3 region has 14 residues. Here the CDR3 DNA reads TGTGCCAGCACCAAGACTAGCAGGAGCGATGAGCAGTTCTTC. Its protein product is CASTKTSRSDEQFF.

This clonotype was counted between two and nine times. This chain connects TRBV20-1 to TRBJ2-1, with TRBD2 matching 7 bases. The CDR3 has 15 amino acids. Trimming cost V 5 bases and J 5 bases; bases outside gene matches: 12. Germline values: CDR1 DFQATT, CDR2 SNEGSKA (reference sequence). The CDR3 reads CSASTSPGLNNEQFF. The CDR3 DNA sequence: TGCAGTGCTTCGACTAGCCCGGGACTTAACAATGAGCAGTTCTTC.

This chain connects TRBV12-3 or TRBV12-4 to TRBJ2-7; 7 bases are a match to TRBD2. Trimming cost V 8 bases and J 2 bases; bases outside gene matches: 6. The CDR3 is 13 amino acids. In DNA, the CDR3 is TGTGCCAGCCAGTCTAGCGGCCCCTACGAGCAGTACTTC. Its protein product is CASQSSGPYEQYF.

V and J are TRBV5-1 and TRBJ1-3, with D uncertain. Trimming shortened V by 4 bases and J by 4 bases, and 6 bases separated the two germline ends. Germline loops: CDR1 SGHRS, CDR2 YFSETQ. This CDR3 contains 12 residues. The CDR3 reads CASSAWGNTIYF. CDR3 nucleotide sequence: TGCGCCAGCAGCGCTTGGGGAAACACCATATATTTT.

The chain recombines TRBV20-1 with TRBJ2-7, with D tentatively TRBD2 (6 bases). The V gene lost 0 bases and the J gene lost 6 bases, with 12 bases spanning the gap. Germline V gene sequence: CDR1 DFQATT, CDR2 SNEGSKA (reference sequence). The CDR3 contains 13 residues. The CDR3 reads CSARDLLAREQYF. In nucleotides, the CDR3 is TGCAGTGCTAGAGATCTACTAGCCCGCGAGCAGTACTTC.

V is TRBV12-3 or TRBV12-4 and J is TRBJ2-7; D not certain. CDR3 length equals 14 residues. V was pared by 1 base and J by 3 bases, with 10 bases between. The CDR3 loop is CASSLEARSYEQYF. The CDR3 DNA sequence: TGTGCCAGCAGTTTAGAGGCTAGAAGCTACGAGCAGTACTTC.